Listed here are 27 T cell receptor beta chains from one sample, sequenced in a study of blood T cells in healthy people across ages. For the second PCR, which ran for about 7 to 11 cycles, a sample-barcoded 5' primer and a J-beta primer mix were used. Each CDR3 protein is one row after TCRdb ran MiXCR on the 5' RACE reads. In the table there are 700,000 to 950,000 distinct CDR3 sequences, 55% to 75% of which are singletons. The sequencing input was blood. Receptors were obtained from a man aged 25 to 40 in good health.

In the case of this clonotype: The CDR3 does not end in the conserved phenylalanine or tryptophan, so this is likely a read error. The gene calls are TRBV12-3 or TRBV12-4 and TRBJ2-1; 7 nucleotides match TRBD1. The DNA matches TRBJ2-7 better at its end, which makes the J call doubtful. This CDR3 is 14 amino acids long. In DNA, the CDR3 is TGTGCCAGCACTCTATCGTACAGGGGTGAGGAGCAGTACTCC. This gives the protein CASTLSYRGEEQYS.

The chain employs TRBV28 and TRBJ2-3, with D tentatively TRBD2 (6 bases). Germline loops: CDR1 MDHEN, CDR2 SYDVKM. The CDR3 sequence is 15 residues long. V lost 6 bases and J 0 bases, leaving 13 bases between the germline ends. CDR3 in amino acids: CASRTGGGSTDTQYF. The CDR3 bases are TGTGCCAGCAGGACGGGTGGAGGGAGCACAGATACGCAGTATTTT.

The CDR3 sequence: CASDSRQGHNEQFF. CDR3 bases: TGTGCCAGCGATTCCCGACAGGGGCACAATGAGCAGTTCTTC. The V and J genes are TRBV6-1 and TRBJ2-1; 8 bases are a match to TRBD1. This CDR3 is built from 14 residues. Germline CDR1 is MNHNS and CDR2 is SASEGT. V trimming: 8 bases; J trimming: 5 bases; junction bases outside the gene matches: 8.

The CDR3 reads CSVEVLLGADTQYF. CDR3 nucleotides: TGCAGCGTTGAAGTGTTACTAGGTGCAGATACGCAGTATTTT. This chain links TRBV29-1 with TRBJ2-3; TRBD2 might be the D (5 bases). Deletions cut 1 base from V and 4 bases from J, with 12 bases between. Germline CDR1 and CDR2: SQVTM and ANQGSEA. This CDR3 contains 14 residues.

As for this clonotype: At one boundary the junction diverges from the germline segment, which might be a read error. The chain is built from TRBV20-1 and TRBJ2-1; a possible D gene is TRBD2 (7 bases). Germline CDR1 DFQATT, CDR2 SNEGSKA (reference sequence). The CDR3 runs 13 residues. The CDR3 loop is CSATGGPHNEQFF. Written as DNA, the CDR3 is TGCAGCGCTACCGGGGGGCCGCACAATGAGCAGTTCTTC.

V gene TRBV12-3 or TRBV12-4 combines with J gene TRBJ1-4; tentative D call: TRBD1 (6 bases). The V end was cut by 5 bases, the J end by 8 bases, with 12 bases between. The CDR3 runs to 13 residues. CDR3 loop: CASSTQGKEKLFF. CDR3 in DNA: TGTGCCAGCAGTACTCAGGGGAAGGAAAAACTGTTTTTT.

This clonotype was seen once. V gene TRBV6-1 combines with J gene TRBJ2-3; 9 bases match TRBD2. Germline loops: CDR1 MNHNS, CDR2 SASEGT. The ends lost 4 bases at V and 1 base at J; junction bases unmatched: 3. The CDR3 loop spans 15 amino acids. The DNA for the CDR3 is TGTGCCAGCAGTGGCTGGACTAGCGGCACAGATACGCAGTATTTT. Protein sequence: CASSGWTSGTDTQYF.

The gene calls are TRBV7-2 and TRBJ2-5, with 7 bases lining up with TRBD2. Germline CDR1 and CDR2: SGHTA and FQGNSA. J gave up 11 bases and V 5 bases, and 14 bases lay outside the gene matches. The CDR3 extends over 14 amino acids. The chain's CDR3 is CASSVDLGLDPQYF. CDR3 nucleotide sequence: TGTGCCAGCAGCGTAGATTTAGGACTAGACCCGCAGTACTTC.

This sequence joins TRBV2 and TRBJ1-5; D gene ambiguous. V was shortened by 1 base and J by 0 bases, with 7 bases between the two germline ends. The CDR3 covers 15 residues. Germline V lookup: CDR1 SNHLY, CDR2 FYNNEI. The CDR3 protein is CASSEGGYSNQPQHF. The CDR3 DNA reads as TGTGCCAGCAGTGAAGGAGGTTATAGCAATCAGCCCCAGCATTTT. Supplemented by reference TRBV2 and TRBJ1-5, the full variable domain reads EPEVTQTPSHQVTQMGQEVILRCVPISNHLYFYWYRQILGQKVEFLVSFYNNEISEKSEIFDDQFSVERPDGSNFTLKIRSTKLEDSAMYFCASSEGGYSNQPQHFGDGTRLSIL.

This clonotype appeared a few times. Here the CDR3 DNA reads TGCAGTGCTAGACAGCTAGAGGGACTAGCGGGGAATTCCAACCAAGAGACCCAGTACTTC. Translating it yields CSARQLEGLAGNSNQETQYF. The chain employs TRBV20-1 and TRBJ2-5; 13 bases align to TRBD2. This CDR3 has 20 residues. Trimming cost V 2 bases and J 0 bases; bases outside gene matches: 15. The germline V gene has CDR1 DFQATT and CDR2 SNEGSKA (reference sequence).

The chain uses TRBV7-9 and TRBJ1-1, with D possibly TRBD1 on 5 matching bases. The CDR3 runs 13 residues. Per the germline V gene, CDR1 is SEHNR and CDR2 is FQNEAQ (reference sequence). Trimming took 6 bases from V and 8 from J, leaving 16 bases between them. The CDR3 DNA reads TGTGCCAGCAGACTAGGGGCGGAGACGGAAGCTTTCTTT. Translation: CASRLGAETEAFF.

This chain joins TRBV5-1 and TRBJ2-1; TRBD2 matches at 9 bases. Losses at the gene ends were 1 base for V and 0 bases for J; bases not matched to a gene: 8. This CDR3 comprises 18 residues. CDR1 and CDR2 (germline): SGHRS, YFSETQ. The CDR3 bases are TGCGCCAGCAGCTTGCCTAGCGGGGCTAGTAGCTCCTACAATGAGCAGTTCTTC. Translated: CASSLPSGASSSYNEQFF.

The chain carries TRBV20-1 and TRBJ2-1; D may be TRBD2 (6 bases). The CDR3 totals 16 residues. Per germline, CDR1 DFQATT and CDR2 SNEGSKA (reference sequence). V was pared by 3 bases and J by 0 bases, with 15 bases between. The CDR3 protein is CSASSGTASSYNEQFF. Written as DNA, the CDR3 is TGCAGTGCTAGCTCCGGGACTGCCAGCTCCTACAATGAGCAGTTCTTC.

The V call is TRBV29-1, the J call TRBJ2-1, with D perhaps matching TRBD1 or TRBD2 (5 bases each). This CDR3 spans 14 amino acids. Trimming removed 1 base at V and 9 bases at J, with 16 bases between. Germline CDR1 SQVTM, CDR2 ANQGSEA. As DNA, the CDR3 is TGCAGCGTTGAAGGAGGGGAAGCGTACGGTGAGCAGTTCTTC. Encoded protein: CSVEGGEAYGEQFF.

The rearrangement joins TRBV9 to TRBJ2-5, with a weak D call TRBD1 (5 bases). The V end lost 0 bases, the J end lost 5 bases, and 14 bases lay between the germline ends. This CDR3 spans 15 amino acids. The germline CDR1 and CDR2 sequences are SGDLS and YYNGEE. The CDR3 nucleotides are TGTGCCAGCAGCGTAGGTGTAGGGGTCCTTGAGACCCAGTACTTC. This sequence encodes CASSVGVGVLETQYF.

J is TRBJ1-2 and V is TRBV29-1; maybe TRBD1 (6 bases). This CDR3 comprises 13 residues. The germline CDR1 and CDR2 sequences are SQVTM and ANQGSEA. V dropped 3 bases and J dropped 4 bases, with 12 bases sitting between them. CDR3 sequence reads: CSVDSDRSYGYTF. CDR3 DNA: TGCAGCGTTGATTCGGACAGATCCTATGGCTACACCTTC. The full variable domain, rest sourced from reference TRBV29-1 and TRBJ1-2, is SAVISQKPSRDICQRGTSLTIQCQVDSQVTMMFWYRQQPGQSLTLIATANQGSEATYESGFVIDKFPISRPNLTFSTLTVSNMSPEDSSIYLCSVDSDRSYGYTFGSGTRLTVV.

J is TRBJ1-1 and V is TRBV4-3; D possibly corresponds to TRBD1 (5 bases). V was pared by 4 bases and J by 1 base, with 16 bases between. The CDR3 consists of 16 residues. Germline V gene data show CDR1 as LGHNA and CDR2 as YSLEER. The CDR3 sequence: CASSLHLGLQNTEAFF. The CDR3 nucleotides read TGCGCCAGCAGCCTCCATCTGGGGCTACAGAACACTGAAGCTTTCTTT.

The chain links TRBV7-2 to TRBJ1-2; TRBD1 matches 8 bases. The CDR3 is 14 amino acids. Losses at the gene ends were 4 bases for V and 5 bases for J; bases not matched to a gene: 6. The germline V gene encodes CDR1 SGHTA and CDR2 FQGNSA. The CDR3 DNA sequence: TGTGCCAGCAGCTCAGGGGGCTTTTCTTATGGCTACACCTTC. Translating it yields CASSSGGFSYGYTF.

The V and J genes are TRBV6-1 and TRBJ1-6; D remains ambiguous. The CDR3 consists of 15 residues. In germline, CDR1 is MNHNS, CDR2 SASEGT. V was pared by 2 bases and J by 7 bases, with 12 bases between. CDR3 loop: CASSESKTVNSPLHF. CDR3 DNA sequence: TGTGCCAGCAGTGAATCGAAGACGGTCAATTCACCCCTCCACTTT.

The CDR3 DNA reads as TGCAGTGCGACCACAGGAACTAACTATGGCTACACCTTC. Encoded protein: CSATTGTNYGYTF. This chain joins TRBV20-1 and TRBJ1-2, with D tentatively TRBD1 (5 bases). V lost 6 bases and J 0 bases, leaving 11 bases between the germline ends. Germline CDR1 DFQATT, CDR2 SNEGSKA (reference sequence). CDR3 length equals 13 residues.

The chain is built from TRBV5-1 and TRBJ2-5, with 7 bases matching TRBD1. Near its end, the DNA agrees better with TRBJ2-7, so the J call may be wrong. CDR3 length equals 14 residues. Looked up from germline, CDR1 is SGHRS and CDR2 is YFSETQ. CDR3 residues: CASSLTGTAHEQYF. CDR3 bases: TGCGCCAGCAGCCTTACCGGGACAGCCCACGAGCAGTACTTC.

The V gene is TRBV4-2, the J gene TRBJ1-5; TRBD1 is a possible D gene (6 bases). The CDR3 spans 19 residues. The V gene lost 0 bases and the J gene lost 0 bases, with 18 bases spanning the gap. Germline lookup yields CDR1 LGHNA and CDR2 YNFKEQ. CDR3 in DNA: TGTGCCAGCAGCCAAGATCCCGGGGGCCCCGGAGATAGCAATCAGCCCCAGCATTTT. Protein sequence: CASSQDPGGPGDSNQPQHF.

The chain links TRBV5-1 to TRBJ2-5; D not resolved. V gave up 6 bases and J gave up 1 base, with 13 bases separating them. CDR1 is SGHRS, CDR2 YFSETQ, per germline. This CDR3 has 14 amino acids. CDR3 region: CASIFDEIQETQYF. The CDR3 DNA sequence: TGCGCCAGCATCTTTGATGAGATCCAAGAGACCCAGTACTTC.

This chain connects TRBV5-1 to TRBJ1-2, with 8 bases that match TRBD1. Germline CDR1 and CDR2: SGHRS and YFSETQ. The trim removed 4 bases at V and 0 bases at J, leaving 5 bases unmatched. The CDR3 sequence is 15 residues long. Here the CDR3 reads CASSRDRGSNYGYTF. The CDR3 region has the DNA TGCGCCAGCAGCAGAGACAGGGGATCTAACTATGGCTACACCTTC.

This clonotype was counted only a few times. This CDR3 is CASSPPSRASGANVLTF. In nucleotides, the CDR3 is TGCGCCAGCAGCCCCCCCTCCCGGGCTTCTGGGGCCAACGTCCTGACTTTC. This chain uses TRBV5-1 with TRBJ2-6, with D unresolved. Germline loops: CDR1 SGHRS, CDR2 YFSETQ. This CDR3 region has 17 residues. The germline V and J ends were trimmed by 4 bases and 1 base, with 15 bases remaining between them. The full variable domain, rest sourced from reference TRBV5-1 and TRBJ2-6, is KAGVTQTPRYLIKTRGQQVTLSCSPISGHRSVSWYQQTPGQGLQFLFEYFSETQRNKGNFPGRFSGRQFSNSRSEMNVSTLELGDSALYLCASSPPSRASGANVLTFGAGSRLTVL.

This clonotype was counted a few times. The chain is built from TRBV6-6 and TRBJ2-5; 9 nucleotides align to TRBD1. From germline, CDR1 is MNHNY and CDR2 SVGAGI (reference sequence). The CDR3 has 17 amino acids. Trimming cost V 6 bases and J 4 bases; bases outside gene matches: 15. The CDR3 reads CASSDLTGTGSTETQYF. CDR3 in DNA: TGTGCCAGCAGCGATCTTACCGGGACAGGGAGTACAGAGACCCAGTACTTC.

This chain connects TRBV13 to TRBJ2-7; D is unclear. This CDR3 has 13 amino acids. V gave up 5 bases and J gave up 3 bases, with 11 bases separating them. Germline values: CDR1 PRHDT, CDR2 FYEKMQ (reference sequence). The CDR3 here is CASSKSIGYEQYF. The CDR3 DNA reads TGTGCCAGCAGCAAAAGCATCGGCTACGAGCAGTACTTC.